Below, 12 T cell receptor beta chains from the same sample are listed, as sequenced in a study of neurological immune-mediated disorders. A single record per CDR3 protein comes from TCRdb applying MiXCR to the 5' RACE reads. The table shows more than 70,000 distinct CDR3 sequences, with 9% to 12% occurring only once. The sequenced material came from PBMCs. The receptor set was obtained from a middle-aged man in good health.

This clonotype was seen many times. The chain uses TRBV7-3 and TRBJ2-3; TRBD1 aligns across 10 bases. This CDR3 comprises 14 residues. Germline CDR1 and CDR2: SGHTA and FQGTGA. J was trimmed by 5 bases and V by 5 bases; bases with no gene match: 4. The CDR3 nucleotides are TGTGCCAGCAGCCCGGGGACAGGGGTAGATACGCAGTATTTT. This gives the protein CASSPGTGVDTQYF.

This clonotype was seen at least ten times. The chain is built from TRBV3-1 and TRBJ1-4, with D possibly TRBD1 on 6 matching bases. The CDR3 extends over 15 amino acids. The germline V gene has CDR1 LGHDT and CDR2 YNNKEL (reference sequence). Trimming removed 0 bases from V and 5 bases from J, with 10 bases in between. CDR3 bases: TGTGCCAGCAGCCAAGATCTTAGGGGGAATGAAAAACTGTTTTTT. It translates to CASSQDLRGNEKLFF.

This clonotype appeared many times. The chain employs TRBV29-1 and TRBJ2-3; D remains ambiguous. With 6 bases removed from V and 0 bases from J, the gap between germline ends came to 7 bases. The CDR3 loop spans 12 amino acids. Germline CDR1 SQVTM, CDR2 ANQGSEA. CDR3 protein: CSVVDSTDTQYF. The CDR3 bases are TGCAGCGTAGTGGACAGCACAGATACGCAGTATTTT.

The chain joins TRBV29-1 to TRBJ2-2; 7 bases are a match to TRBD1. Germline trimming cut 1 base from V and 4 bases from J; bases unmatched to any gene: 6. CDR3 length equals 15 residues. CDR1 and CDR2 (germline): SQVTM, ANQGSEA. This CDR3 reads CSVEGPGGSTGELFF. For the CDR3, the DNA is TGCAGCGTTGAAGGTCCAGGGGGTAGCACCGGGGAGCTGTTTTTT.

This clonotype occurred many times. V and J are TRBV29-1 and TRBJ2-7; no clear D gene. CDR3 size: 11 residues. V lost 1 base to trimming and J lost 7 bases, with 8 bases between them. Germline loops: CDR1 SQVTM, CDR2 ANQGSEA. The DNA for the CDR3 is TGCAGCGTTGAAGTACGCGCGGAGCAGTACTTC. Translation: CSVEVRAEQYF.

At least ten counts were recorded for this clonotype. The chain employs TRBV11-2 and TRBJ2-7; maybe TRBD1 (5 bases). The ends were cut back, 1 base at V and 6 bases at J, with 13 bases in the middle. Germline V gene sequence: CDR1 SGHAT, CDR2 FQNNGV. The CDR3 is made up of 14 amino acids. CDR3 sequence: CASSLGVGVGEQYF. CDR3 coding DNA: TGTGCCAGCAGCTTAGGGGTAGGGGTGGGCGAGCAGTACTTC.

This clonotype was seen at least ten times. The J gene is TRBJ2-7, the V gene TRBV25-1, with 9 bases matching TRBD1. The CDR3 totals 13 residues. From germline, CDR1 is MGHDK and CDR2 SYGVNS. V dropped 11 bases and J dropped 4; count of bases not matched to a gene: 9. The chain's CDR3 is CAVLGGTGYEQYF. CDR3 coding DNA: TGTGCCGTACTTGGGGGGACAGGGTACGAGCAGTACTTC.

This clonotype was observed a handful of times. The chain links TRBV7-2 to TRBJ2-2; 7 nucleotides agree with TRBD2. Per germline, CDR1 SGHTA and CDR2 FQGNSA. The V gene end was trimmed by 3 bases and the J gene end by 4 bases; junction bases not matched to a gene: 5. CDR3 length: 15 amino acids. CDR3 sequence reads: CASSFLAGSTGELFF. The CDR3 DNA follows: TGTGCCAGCAGCTTCTTAGCGGGTAGCACCGGGGAGCTGTTTTTT.

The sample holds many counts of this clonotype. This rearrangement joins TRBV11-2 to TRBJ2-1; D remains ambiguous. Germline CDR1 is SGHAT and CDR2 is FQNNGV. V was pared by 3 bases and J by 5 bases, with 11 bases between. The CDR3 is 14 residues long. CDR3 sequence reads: CASSFSDGDNEQFF. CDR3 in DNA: TGTGCCAGCAGCTTCTCTGATGGAGACAATGAGCAGTTCTTC.

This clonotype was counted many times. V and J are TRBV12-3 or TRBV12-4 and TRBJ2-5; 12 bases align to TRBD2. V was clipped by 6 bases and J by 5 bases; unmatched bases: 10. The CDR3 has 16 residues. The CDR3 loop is CASRLTSGGPPETQYF. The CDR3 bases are TGTGCCAGCAGGCTGACTAGCGGGGGCCCCCCGGAGACCCAGTACTTC.

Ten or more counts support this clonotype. DNA of the CDR3: TGCAGCGTTGTAGACAGGGCTGGCGAGCAGTACTTC. This gives the protein CSVVDRAGEQYF. V usage is TRBV29-1 and J usage is TRBJ2-7, with 7 bases matching TRBD1. The CDR3 sequence is 12 residues long. Germline lookup yields CDR1 SQVTM and CDR2 ANQGSEA. V shed 4 bases and J 6 bases; nucleotides not matched to a gene: 6.

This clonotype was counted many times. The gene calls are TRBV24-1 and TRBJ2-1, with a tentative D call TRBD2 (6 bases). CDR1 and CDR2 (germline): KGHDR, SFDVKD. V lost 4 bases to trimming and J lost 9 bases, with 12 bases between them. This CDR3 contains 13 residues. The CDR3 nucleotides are TGTGCCACCAGTGACCGTAGCGGTATTGAGCAGTTCTTC. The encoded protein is CATSDRSGIEQFF.